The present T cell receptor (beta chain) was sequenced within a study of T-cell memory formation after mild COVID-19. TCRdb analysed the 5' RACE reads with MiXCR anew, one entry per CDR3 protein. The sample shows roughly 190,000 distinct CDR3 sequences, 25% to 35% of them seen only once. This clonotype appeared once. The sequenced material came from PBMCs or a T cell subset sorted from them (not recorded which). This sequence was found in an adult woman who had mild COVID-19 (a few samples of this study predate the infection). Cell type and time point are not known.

The CDR3 reads CASRPTENTGELFF. Here the CDR3 DNA reads TGTGCCAGCAGACCTACAGAGAACACCGGGGAGCTGTTTTTT. The chain is built from TRBV12-3 or TRBV12-4 and TRBJ2-2; D is unclear. Trimming took off 6 bases at V and 1 base at J, with 9 bases between the two ends. The CDR3 contains 14 residues.